This entry lists 7 T cell receptor beta chains sequenced from one sample in a study of T cells in Graves' hyperthyroidism and ophthalmopathy. Amplification of TCR beta CDR3 regions used RNA as the template. The study used the HTBI primer set for a first-round RT-PCR of the TCR CDR3. TCRdb fed the multiplex PCR reads into MiXCR, producing one record per CDR3 protein. The profile shows around 480,000 distinct CDR3 sequences, about 15% of them singletons. Sequenced material: blood. These receptors were taken from a young woman with Graves' hyperthyroidism.

This chain uses TRBV6-5 with TRBJ2-2; weak D call: TRBD1 (5 bases). V was trimmed by 0 bases and J by 6 bases, leaving 8 bases between them. The CDR3 contains 14 residues. Per germline, CDR1 MNHEY and CDR2 SVGAGI. The CDR3 DNA follows: TGTGCCAGCAGTTACTCACAGGCATCCGGGGAGCTGTTTTTT. This translates into CASSYSQASGELFF.

This clonotype came up many times. The rearrangement links TRBV6-1 to TRBJ2-1, with 8 bases matching TRBD2. Germline lookup yields CDR1 MNHNS and CDR2 SASEGT. This CDR3 has 14 amino acids. The trim removed 5 bases at V and 1 base at J, leaving 1 base unmatched. For the CDR3, the DNA is TGTGCCAGCAGTAGCGGGAGATCCTACAATGAGCAGTTCTTC. Its protein is CASSSGRSYNEQFF.

This clonotype was counted a few times. The chain carries TRBV9 and TRBJ1-4, with a tentative D call TRBD1 (6 bases). The germline V gene has CDR1 SGDLS and CDR2 YYNGEE. Trimming cost V 4 bases and J 3 bases, with 10 bases left between them. The CDR3 spans 14 residues. The CDR3 reads CASSRGGPNEKLFF. In nucleotides, the CDR3 is TGTGCCAGCAGCCGGGGGGGCCCTAATGAAAAACTGTTTTTT.

This chain uses TRBV10-3 with TRBJ2-7, with 7 bases identical to TRBD2. This CDR3 has 16 amino acids. Germline trimming cut 4 bases from V and 2 bases from J; bases unmatched to any gene: 11. The germline CDR1 and CDR2 sequences are ENHRY and SYGVKD. Here the CDR3 reads CAISGGSYPPAYEQYV. In DNA form, the CDR3 reads TGTGCCATCAGTGGCGGGAGCTATCCACCGGCCTACGAGCAGTACGTC.

This clonotype appeared a few times. The J gene is TRBJ2-7, the V gene TRBV6-5; 12 bases align to TRBD2. The germline V gene encodes CDR1 MNHEY and CDR2 SVGAGI. Germline trimming cut 4 bases from V and 5 bases from J; bases unmatched to any gene: 6. CDR3 length: 15 amino acids. CDR3 protein: CASSLALAGGHEQYF. DNA for the CDR3: TGTGCCAGCAGTTTGGCACTAGCGGGAGGACACGAGCAGTACTTC.

This clonotype has a count of ten or more. V gene TRBV7-8 combines with J gene TRBJ2-1, with D perhaps matching TRBD1 or TRBD2 (5 bases each). Between the trimmed V and J ends, which lost 1 base and 4 bases, there was a span of 17 bases. Germline V gives CDR1 SGHVS, CDR2 FQNEAQ. The length of the CDR3 is 17 residues. In DNA, the CDR3 is TGTGCCAGCAGCTTAGGAGGGGTCCAGCCCAAGTACAATGAGCAGTTCTTC. Its protein product is CASSLGGVQPKYNEQFF.

The chain recombines TRBV13 with TRBJ2-7; TRBD2 aligns across 11 bases. The CDR3 contains 16 residues. Unmatched junction bases numbered 13, after V lost 5 bases and J lost 7 bases. CDR1 is PRHDT, CDR2 FYEKMQ, per germline (reference sequence). CDR3 protein: CASSPILAGGSGEQYV. The CDR3 DNA reads TGTGCCAGCAGCCCTATTCTAGCGGGAGGCTCAGGGGAGCAGTACGTC.